The next 4 T cell receptor beta chains were all read from a single sample in a study of preoperative IRX-2 immunotherapy in early breast cancer. The treatment: preoperative locoregional IRX-2 cytokine immunotherapy. Assay: immunoSEQ multiplex PCR; the TCRdb copy retains only in-frame clones and omits some. The table shows around 3,400 clones, with roughly 71% occurring only once. Source: tumor tissue, taken before IRX-2 immunotherapy. The receptors shown here come from a human donor with breast cancer.

The chain couples TRBV11-3 to TRBJ2-7; unclear D gene. V was clipped by 1 base and J by 4 bases, with 14 bases between them. CDR3 size: 15 residues. Germline CDR1 and CDR2: SGHNT and YENEEA. CDR3: CASSLVGPGLYEQYF. CDR3 DNA sequence: TGTGCCAGCAGCTTAGTCGGCCCCGGGTTGTACGAGCAGTACTTC.

In its sample, this clone was seen a few times. The gene calls are TRBV1 and TRBJ2-5; the table's TRBD1 call for D was not verified on the DNA. TRBV1 is given as a pseudogene. This CDR3 region has 16 residues. CDR3 in amino acids: CASSQVNSYSQETQYF. In DNA form, the CDR3 reads TGCGCCAGCAGCCAAGTGAACAGCTATTCTCAAGAGACCCAGTACTTC.

The rearrangement links TRBV7-4 to TRBJ2-2; 8 bases map to TRBD2. Germline CDR1 SGHVT, CDR2 SQSDAQ. The CDR3 is 13 residues long. After removal of 5 bases from V and 13 bases from J, the junction contained 9 bases not matched to a gene. The CDR3 nucleotides are TGTGCCAGCAGCCGACGGCGGGAGGATTGGCTGTTTTTT. Amino acids: CASSRRREDWLFF.

V usage is TRBV11-3 and J usage is TRBJ1-2; maybe TRBD1 (5 bases). The germline CDR1 and CDR2 sequences are SGHNT and YENEEA. Trimming took off 4 bases at V and 2 bases at J, with 11 bases between the two ends. The CDR3 contains 14 residues. CDR3 sequence reads: CASSWAGGNYGYTF. CDR3 DNA: TGTGCCAGCAGCTGGGCCGGGGGAAACTATGGCTACACCTTC.